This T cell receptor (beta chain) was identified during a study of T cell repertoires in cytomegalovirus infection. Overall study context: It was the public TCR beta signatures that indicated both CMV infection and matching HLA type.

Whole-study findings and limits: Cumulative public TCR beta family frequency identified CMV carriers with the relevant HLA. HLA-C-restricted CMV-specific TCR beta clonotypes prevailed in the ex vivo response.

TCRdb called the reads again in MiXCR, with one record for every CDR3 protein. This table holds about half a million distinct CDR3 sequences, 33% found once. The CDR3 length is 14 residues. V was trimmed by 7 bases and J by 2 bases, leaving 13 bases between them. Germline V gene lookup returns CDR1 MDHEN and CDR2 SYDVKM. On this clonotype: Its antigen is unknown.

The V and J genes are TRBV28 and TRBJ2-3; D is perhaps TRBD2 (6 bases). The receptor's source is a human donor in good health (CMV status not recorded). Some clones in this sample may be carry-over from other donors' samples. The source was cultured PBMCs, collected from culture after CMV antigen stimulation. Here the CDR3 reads CASNGRGPTDTQYF. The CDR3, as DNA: TGTGCCAGCAACGGGCGGGGCCCCACAGATACGCAGTATTTT.